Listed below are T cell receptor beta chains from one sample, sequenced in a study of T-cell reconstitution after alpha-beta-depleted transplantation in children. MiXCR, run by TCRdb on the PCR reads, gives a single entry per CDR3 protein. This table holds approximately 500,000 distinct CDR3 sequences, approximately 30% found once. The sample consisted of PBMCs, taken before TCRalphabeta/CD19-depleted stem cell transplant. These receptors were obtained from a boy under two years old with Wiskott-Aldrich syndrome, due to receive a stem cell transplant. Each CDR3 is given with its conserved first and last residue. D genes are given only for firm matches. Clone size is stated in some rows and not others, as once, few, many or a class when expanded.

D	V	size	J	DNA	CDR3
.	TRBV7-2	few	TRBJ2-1	TGTGCCAGCAGCTGGGTTAGCGGATCTTACAATGAGCAGTTCTTC	CASSWVSGSYNEQFF
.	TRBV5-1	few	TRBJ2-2	TGCGCCAGCAGCCAGAGCAGGGGAGATGGCGGGGAGCTGTTTTTT	CASSQSRGDGGELFF
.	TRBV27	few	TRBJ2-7	TGTGCCAGCAGTCCTCGATATGACAGGACCTACGAGCAGTACTTC	CASSPRYDRTYEQYF
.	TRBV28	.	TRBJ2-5	TGTGCCAGCAGTTCCCCCTGGCGGGCGGAGACCCAGTACTTC	CASSSPWRAETQYF
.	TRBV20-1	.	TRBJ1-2	TGCAGTGCTGAGTCAGGGGCTCCGGGCTATGGCTACACCTTC	CSAESGAPGYGYTF
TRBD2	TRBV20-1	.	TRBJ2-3	TGCAGTGCCTTCGATCCGGGACTAGTCGCGCAGTATTTT	CSAFDPGLVAQYF
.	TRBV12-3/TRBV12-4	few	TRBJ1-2	TGTGCCAGCAGTTATAGGACAGCGGATTATGGCTACACCTTC	CASSYRTADYGYTF
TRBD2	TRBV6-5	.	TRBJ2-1	TGTGCCAGCAGTTATCTTGCGGGAGGGCTTCATGAGCAGTTCTTC	CASSYLAGGLHEQFF
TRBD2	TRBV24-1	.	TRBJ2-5	TGTGCCACCAGTGATTCTCCTAGCGGGAGCACAGAGACCCAGTACTTC	CATSDSPSGSTETQYF
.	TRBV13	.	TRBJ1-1	TGTGCCAGCAGCTGGGGGTCGACAGCCTTATTTTCTGAAGCTTTCTTT	CASSWGSTALFSEAFF
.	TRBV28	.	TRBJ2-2	TGTGCCAGCAGCCGGGGGAGTAGCACCGGGGAGCTGTTTTTT	CASSRGSSTGELFF
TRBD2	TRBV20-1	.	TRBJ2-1	TGCAGTGCTAGAGATTGGGGACTAGCGGCCTCCTACAATGAGCAGTTCTTC	CSARDWGLAASYNEQFF
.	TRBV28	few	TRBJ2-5	TGTGCCAGCAGTTTTTATCGCCCGGGTTCAGAGACCCAGTACTTC	CASSFYRPGSETQYF
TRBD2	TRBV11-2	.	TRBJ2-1	TGTGCCAGCAGCTTAGTTGTCGTTACTAGCGGGAGGGCCCCCTACAATGAGCAGTTCTTC	CASSLVVVTSGRAPYNEQFF
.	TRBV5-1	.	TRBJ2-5	TGCGCCAGCAGCTTCTTGGGACTTTTAAAAGAGACCCAGTACTTC	CASSFLGLLKETQYF
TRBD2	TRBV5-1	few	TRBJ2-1	TGCGCCAGCAGCCTTAGCGGGAGCTCATCCAATGAGCAGTTCTTC	CASSLSGSSSNEQFF
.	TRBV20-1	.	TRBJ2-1	TGCAGTGCTACGACTGGGATCAACAATGAGCAGTTCTTC	CSATTGINNEQFF